The rows below give T cell receptor beta chains drawn from one sample of a study of control samples from healthy donors and cancer patients. The data were produced by immunoSEQ multiplex PCR, yet TCRdb's version contains in-frame clones alone and is incomplete. The top ten clones hold 1.9% of a sample with tens of thousands of clones, about 90% of them seen once. The sequenced sample consisted of PBMCs. These receptors were collected from a woman aged 55 to 70 with head and neck cancer. The CDR3 runs from the conserved cysteine through the conserved F or W. The D gene is left open where the match is weak. Not every row has a clone size; where given, it reads once, few, many or a size class.

D	V	J	size	DNA	CDR3
TRBD2	TRBV5-1	TRBJ2-3	.	TGCGCCAGCAGCTTCGGGACTACGCTTAGCACAGATACGCAGTATTTT	CASSFGTTLSTDTQYF
TRBD1	TRBV24-1	TRBJ1-4	.	TGTGCCACCAGTGATGGAACAGGGGTATCGAATGAAAAACTGTTTTTT	CATSDGTGVSNEKLFF
.	TRBV7-9	TRBJ2-1	.	TGTGCCAGCAGCTTACGAGAGAAATCCTACAATGAGCAGTTCTTC	CASSLREKSYNEQFF
.	TRBV15	TRBJ1-1	.	TGTGCCACCAGCAGAGATTTTCGGGGCGGAAACACTGAAGCTTTCTTT	CATSRDFRGGNTEAFF
TRBD1	TRBV11-1	TRBJ2-5	.	TGTGCCAGCAGCCGCACCAGGGGGCAAGAGACCCAGTACTTC	CASSRTRGQETQYF
.	TRBV9	TRBJ2-1	.	TGTGCCAGCACAGACGGAGGCTTAGGGAGTAAGTTTGGGAATGAGCAGTTCTTC	CASTDGGLGSKFGNEQFF
TRBD1	TRBV5-1	TRBJ1-2	few	TGCGCCAGCAGCTTAGTGGGGAAACCGGGACAGGCCATTGACGGCTACACCTTC	CASSLVGKPGQAIDGYTF
.	TRBV2	TRBJ2-1	few	TGTGCCAGCAGTGGGAGCCGGGATCAAGTGAGGAATGAGCAGTTCTTC	CASSGSRDQVRNEQFF
.	TRBV6-5	TRBJ2-1	.	TGTGCCAGCAGCCTGATGGGTGAGCAGTTCTTC	CASSLMGEQFF
TRBD2	TRBV5-6	TRBJ2-3	.	TGTGCCAGCAGCATCGGGACTAGCGGGAGCCTCACAGATACGCAGTATTTT	CASSIGTSGSLTDTQYF
.	TRBV5-1	TRBJ1-2	.	TGCGCCAGCAGCCCAACAGTGGACATAATCTATGGCTACACCTTC	CASSPTVDIIYGYTF
.	TRBV15	TRBJ2-3	once	TGTGCCACCAGCAGAGATCGGGGGCCCGCAGATACGCAGTATTTT	CATSRDRGPADTQYF
.	TRBV28	TRBJ1-5	large	TGTGCCAGCAGTCCACTATTAATAATACTGACAGACAGATCCACTGGGCTTAGCAATCAGCCCCAGCATTTT	CASSPLLIILTDRSTGLSNQPQHF
.	TRBV18	TRBJ2-5	.	TGTGCCAGCTCAGTACAGGGTGGAGAGACCCAGTACTTC	CASSVQGGETQYF
.	TRBV5-5	TRBJ1-2	.	TGTGCCAGCAGCTTGGACGGAAGAATCTATGGCTACACCTTC	CASSLDGRIYGYTF
.	TRBV18	TRBJ1-5	once	TGTGCCAGCTCACCCGGGGACGGAAATCAGCCCCAGCATTTT	CASSPGDGNQPQHF
.	TRBV5-4	TRBJ1-1	.	TGTGCCAGCAGCGCCCGGAGCACTGAAGCTTTCTTT	CASSARSTEAFF
TRBD1	TRBV3-1/TRBV3-2	TRBJ1-1	once	TGTGCCAGCAGCCAAGCAGGGGGCATGAACACTGAAGCTTTCTTT	CASSQAGGMNTEAFF
TRBD2	TRBV28	TRBJ2-1	.	TGTGCCAGCAGCGTAGCGGGAGGGCCGGACGATGAGCAGTTCTTC	CASSVAGGPDDEQFF
TRBD1	TRBV19	TRBJ1-4	.	TGTGCCAGTAGTATGGGGACAGGAGATAATGAAAAACTGTTTTTT	CASSMGTGDNEKLFF